This TCR beta chain was profiled in a study of identical twins. V lost 0 bases, J lost 0 bases, and 16 bases lay in between. Germline CDR1 and CDR2: SGHDT and YYEEEE. This CDR3 is built from 19 residues. TCRdb redid the calling of the 5' RACE reads with MiXCR, one entry per CDR3 protein. The sample carries hundreds of thousands of distinct CDR3 sequences, 8.6% recorded once. Note on this clonotype: Its antigen is not identified.

Study-level findings and limits: The more abundant beta clonotypes in cord blood had fewer insertions, and memory repertoires did not show this. In monozygotic twins, models underestimated the sharing of out-of-frame TCR alpha. Zero-insertion analyses could be partly confounded by invariant MAIT and iNKT cells.

The same sample was also used in a study of yellow fever vaccine responses in identical twins.

Sequencing input: PBMCs. The rearrangement links TRBV5-6 to TRBJ2-6; D uncertain. This TCR was sampled from a woman between 18 and 29 years old in good health. CDR3: CASSLESARRVSGANVLTF. CDR3 bases: TGTGCCAGCAGCTTGGAGTCAGCCCGTCGAGTCTCTGGGGCCAACGTCCTGACTTTC.